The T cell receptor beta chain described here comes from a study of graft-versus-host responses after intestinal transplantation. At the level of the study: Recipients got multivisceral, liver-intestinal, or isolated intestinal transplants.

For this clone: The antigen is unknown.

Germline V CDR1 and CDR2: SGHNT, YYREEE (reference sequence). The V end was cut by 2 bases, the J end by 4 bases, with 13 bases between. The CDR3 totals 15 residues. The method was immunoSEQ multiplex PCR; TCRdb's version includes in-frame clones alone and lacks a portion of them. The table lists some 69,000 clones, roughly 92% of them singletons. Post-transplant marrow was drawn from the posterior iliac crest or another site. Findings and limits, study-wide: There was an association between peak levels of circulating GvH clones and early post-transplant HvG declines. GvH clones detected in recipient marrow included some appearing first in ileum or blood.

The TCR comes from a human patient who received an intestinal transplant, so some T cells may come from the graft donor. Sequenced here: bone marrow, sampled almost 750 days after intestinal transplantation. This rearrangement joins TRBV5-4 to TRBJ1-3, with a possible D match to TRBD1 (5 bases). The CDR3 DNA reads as TGTGCCAGCAGCTTTGACAGCTCAGGGGGAAACACCATATATTTT. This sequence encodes CASSFDSSGGNTIYF.